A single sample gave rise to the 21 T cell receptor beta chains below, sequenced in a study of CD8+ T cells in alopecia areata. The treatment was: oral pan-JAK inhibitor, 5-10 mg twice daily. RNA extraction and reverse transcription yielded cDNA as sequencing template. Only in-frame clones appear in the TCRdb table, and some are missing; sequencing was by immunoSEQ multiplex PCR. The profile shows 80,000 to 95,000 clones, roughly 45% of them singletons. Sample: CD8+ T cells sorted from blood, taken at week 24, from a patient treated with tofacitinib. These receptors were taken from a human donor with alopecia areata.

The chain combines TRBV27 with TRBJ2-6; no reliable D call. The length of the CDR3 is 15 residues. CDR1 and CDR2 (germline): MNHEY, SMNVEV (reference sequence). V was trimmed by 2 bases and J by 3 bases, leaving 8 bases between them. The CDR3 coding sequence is TGTGCCAGCAGTTTAGGTGGCGGTGGGGCCAACGTCCTGACTTTC. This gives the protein CASSLGGGGANVLTF.

CDR3 sequence reads: CASSTGTGPYNEQFF. The CDR3 DNA sequence: TGTGCCAGCAGTACCGGGACAGGGCCCTACAATGAGCAGTTCTTC. This sequence joins TRBV27 and TRBJ2-1, with 9 nucleotides matching TRBD1. From germline, CDR1 is MNHEY and CDR2 SMNVEV (reference sequence). This CDR3 has 15 residues. V trimming: 5 bases; J trimming: 2 bases; junction bases outside the gene matches: 4.

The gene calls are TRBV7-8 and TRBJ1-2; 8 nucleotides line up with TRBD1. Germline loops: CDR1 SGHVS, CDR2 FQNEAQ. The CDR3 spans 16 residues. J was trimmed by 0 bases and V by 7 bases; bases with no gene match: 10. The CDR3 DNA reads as TGTGCCAGCACCGTTAACAGGGGGGCAGCTAACTATGGCTACACCTTC. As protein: CASTVNRGAANYGYTF.

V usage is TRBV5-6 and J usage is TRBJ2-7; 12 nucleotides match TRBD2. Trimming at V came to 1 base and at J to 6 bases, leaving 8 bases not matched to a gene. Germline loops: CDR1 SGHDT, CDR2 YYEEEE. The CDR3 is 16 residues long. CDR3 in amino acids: CASSLLTSGSVSEQYF. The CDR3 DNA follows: TGTGCCAGCAGCTTGTTGACTAGCGGGAGTGTGAGCGAGCAGTACTTC.

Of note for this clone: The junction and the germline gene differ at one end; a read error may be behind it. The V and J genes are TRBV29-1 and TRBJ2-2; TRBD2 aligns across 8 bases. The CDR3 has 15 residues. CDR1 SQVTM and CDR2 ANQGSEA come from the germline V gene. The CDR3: CSVVTSSGRAGGLFF. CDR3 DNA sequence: TGCAGCGTTGTCACGTCTAGCGGGCGGGCCGGGGGGCTGTTTTTT.

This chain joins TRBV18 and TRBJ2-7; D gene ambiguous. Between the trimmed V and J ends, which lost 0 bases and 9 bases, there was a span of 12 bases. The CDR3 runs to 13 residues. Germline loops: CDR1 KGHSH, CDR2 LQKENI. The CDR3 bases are TGTGCCAGCTCACCACCAGGCGAGGCCGGGCAGTACTTC. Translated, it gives CASSPPGEAGQYF.

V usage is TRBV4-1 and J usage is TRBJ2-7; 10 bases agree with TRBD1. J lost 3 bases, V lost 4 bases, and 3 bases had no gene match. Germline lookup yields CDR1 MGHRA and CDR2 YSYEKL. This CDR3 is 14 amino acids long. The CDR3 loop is CASSLDRGSYEQYF. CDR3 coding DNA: TGCGCCAGCAGCCTGGACAGGGGGAGCTACGAGCAGTACTTC.

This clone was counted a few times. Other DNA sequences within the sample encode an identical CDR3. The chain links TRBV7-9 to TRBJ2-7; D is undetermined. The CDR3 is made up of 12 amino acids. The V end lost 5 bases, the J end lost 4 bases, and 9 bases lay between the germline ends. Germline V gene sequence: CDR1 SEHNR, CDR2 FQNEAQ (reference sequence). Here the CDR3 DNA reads TGTGCCAGCAGCCTTAGGACGTACGAGCAGTACTTC. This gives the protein CASSLRTYEQYF.

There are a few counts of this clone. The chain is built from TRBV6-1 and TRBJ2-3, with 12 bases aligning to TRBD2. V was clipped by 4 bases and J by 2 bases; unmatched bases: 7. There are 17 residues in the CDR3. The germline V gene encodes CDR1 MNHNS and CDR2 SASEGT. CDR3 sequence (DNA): TGTGCCAGCAGTGCTAGACTAGCGGGAGTCCTCACAGATACGCAGTATTTT. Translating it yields CASSARLAGVLTDTQYF.

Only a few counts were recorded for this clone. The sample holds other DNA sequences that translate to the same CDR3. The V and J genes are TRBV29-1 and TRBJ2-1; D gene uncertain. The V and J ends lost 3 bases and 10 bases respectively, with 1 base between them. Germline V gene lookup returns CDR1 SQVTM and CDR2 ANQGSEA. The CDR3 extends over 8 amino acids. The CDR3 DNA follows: TGCAGCGTTGACGAGCAGTTCTTC. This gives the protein CSVDEQFF.

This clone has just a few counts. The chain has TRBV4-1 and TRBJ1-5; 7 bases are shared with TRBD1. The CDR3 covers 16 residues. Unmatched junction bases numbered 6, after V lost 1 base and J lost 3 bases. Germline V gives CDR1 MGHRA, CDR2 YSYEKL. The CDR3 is CASSQVKGAYNQPQHF. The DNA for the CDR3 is TGCGCCAGCAGCCAAGTCAAGGGGGCGTACAATCAGCCCCAGCATTTT.

Here the CDR3 reads CASSSQDRTAAYEQYF. The CDR3 DNA reads as TGTGCCAGCAGCTCCCAGGACAGGACGGCAGCCTACGAGCAGTACTTC. The chain joins TRBV13 to TRBJ2-7; TRBD1 matches 7 bases. Germline V gene lookup returns CDR1 PRHDT and CDR2 FYEKMQ (reference sequence). V gave up 4 bases and J gave up 2 bases; unmatched junction bases: 11. The CDR3 runs 16 residues.

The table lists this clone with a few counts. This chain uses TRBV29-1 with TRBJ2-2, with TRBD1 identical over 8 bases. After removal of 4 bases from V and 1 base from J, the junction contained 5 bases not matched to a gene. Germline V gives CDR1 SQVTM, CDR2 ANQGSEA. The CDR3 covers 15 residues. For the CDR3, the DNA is TGCAGCGTTGTTCTCAGGGGGCGGAACACCGGGGAGCTGTTTTTT. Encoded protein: CSVVLRGRNTGELFF.

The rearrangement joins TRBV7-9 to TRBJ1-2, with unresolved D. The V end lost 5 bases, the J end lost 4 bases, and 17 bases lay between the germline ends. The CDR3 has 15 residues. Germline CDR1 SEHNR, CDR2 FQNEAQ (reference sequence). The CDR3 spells CASSLAGPVPYGYTF. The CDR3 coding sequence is TGTGCCAGCAGCCTGGCGGGTCCGGTACCCTATGGCTACACCTTC.

CDR3 loop: CAWSDAFGTAGLVIDEQFF. DNA for the CDR3: TGTGCCTGGAGCGATGCATTTGGGACTGCTGGACTAGTCATCGATGAGCAGTTCTTC. The chain is built from TRBV30 and TRBJ2-1, with 7 bases matching TRBD2. V dropped 3 bases and J dropped 8; count of bases not matched to a gene: 25. CDR3 length: 19 residues. Germline-derived CDR1 and CDR2 are GTSNPN and SVGIG (reference sequence).

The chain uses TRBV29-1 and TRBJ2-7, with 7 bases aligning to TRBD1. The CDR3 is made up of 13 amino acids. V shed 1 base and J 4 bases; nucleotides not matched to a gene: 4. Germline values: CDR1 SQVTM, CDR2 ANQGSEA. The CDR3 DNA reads TGCAGCGTTGAAGGTAGACAGGGATACGAGCAGTACTTC. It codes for CSVEGRQGYEQYF.

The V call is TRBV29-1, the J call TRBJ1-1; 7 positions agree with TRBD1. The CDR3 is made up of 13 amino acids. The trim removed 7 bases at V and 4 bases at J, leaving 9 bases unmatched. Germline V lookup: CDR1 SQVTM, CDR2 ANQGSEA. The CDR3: CSGIQGLVTEAFF. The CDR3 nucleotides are TGCAGCGGCATACAGGGGCTGGTCACTGAAGCTTTCTTT.

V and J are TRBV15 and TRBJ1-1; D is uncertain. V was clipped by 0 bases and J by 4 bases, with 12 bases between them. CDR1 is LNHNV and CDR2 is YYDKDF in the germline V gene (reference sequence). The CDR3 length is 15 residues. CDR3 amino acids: CATSRDQRFGTEAFF. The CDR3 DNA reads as TGTGCCACCAGCAGAGATCAGAGGTTTGGCACTGAAGCTTTCTTT.

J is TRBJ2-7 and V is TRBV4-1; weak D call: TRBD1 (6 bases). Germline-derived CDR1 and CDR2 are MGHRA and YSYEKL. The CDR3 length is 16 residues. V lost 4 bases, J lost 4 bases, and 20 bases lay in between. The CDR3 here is CASSPGSTGSRYEQYF. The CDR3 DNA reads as TGCGCCAGCAGCCCCGGGTCTACAGGGTCAAGATACGAGCAGTACTTC.

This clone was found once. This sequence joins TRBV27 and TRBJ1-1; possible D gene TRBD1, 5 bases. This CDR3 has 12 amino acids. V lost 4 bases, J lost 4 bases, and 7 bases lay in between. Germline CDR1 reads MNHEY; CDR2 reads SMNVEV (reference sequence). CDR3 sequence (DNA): TGTGCCAGCAGTTCTGGGGGCACTGAAGCTTTCTTT. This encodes CASSSGGTEAFF.

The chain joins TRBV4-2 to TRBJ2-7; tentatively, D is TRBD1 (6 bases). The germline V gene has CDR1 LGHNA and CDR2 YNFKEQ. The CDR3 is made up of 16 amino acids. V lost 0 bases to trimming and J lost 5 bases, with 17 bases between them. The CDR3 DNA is TGTGCCAGCAGCCAAGAAAGGAGACAGGCGCAGGACGAGCAGTACTTC. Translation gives CASSQERRQAQDEQYF.